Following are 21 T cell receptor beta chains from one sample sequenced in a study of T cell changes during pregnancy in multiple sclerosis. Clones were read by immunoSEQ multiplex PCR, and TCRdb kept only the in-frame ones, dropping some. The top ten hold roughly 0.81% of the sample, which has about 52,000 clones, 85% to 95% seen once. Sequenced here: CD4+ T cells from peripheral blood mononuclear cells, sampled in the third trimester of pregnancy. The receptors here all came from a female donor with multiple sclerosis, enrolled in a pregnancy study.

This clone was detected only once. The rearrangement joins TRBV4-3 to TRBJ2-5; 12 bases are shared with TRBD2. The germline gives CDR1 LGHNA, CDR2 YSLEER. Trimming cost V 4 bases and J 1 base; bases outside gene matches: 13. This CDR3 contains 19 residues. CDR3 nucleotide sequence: TGCGCCAGCAGCCGGATCAGGACTAGCGGGGCCGGTCGCCAAGAGACCCAGTACTTC. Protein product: CASSRIRTSGAGRQETQYF.

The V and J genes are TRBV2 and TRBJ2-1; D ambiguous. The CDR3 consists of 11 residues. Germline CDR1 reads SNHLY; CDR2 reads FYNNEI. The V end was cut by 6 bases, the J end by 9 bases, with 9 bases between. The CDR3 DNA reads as TGTGCCAGCAGCCCCGTCGGTGAGCAGTTCTTC. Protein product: CASSPVGEQFF.

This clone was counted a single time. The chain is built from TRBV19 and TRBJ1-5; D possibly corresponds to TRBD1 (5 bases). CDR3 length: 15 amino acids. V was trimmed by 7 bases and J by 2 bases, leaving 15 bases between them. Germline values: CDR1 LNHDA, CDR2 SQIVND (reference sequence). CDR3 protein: CASTTGVGGNQPQHF. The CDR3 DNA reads TGTGCCAGTACAACAGGAGTTGGGGGCAATCAGCCCCAGCATTTT.

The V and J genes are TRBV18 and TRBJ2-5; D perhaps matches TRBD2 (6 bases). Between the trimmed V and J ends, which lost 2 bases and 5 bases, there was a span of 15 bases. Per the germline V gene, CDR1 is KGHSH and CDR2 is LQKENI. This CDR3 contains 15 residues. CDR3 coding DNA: TGTGCCAGCTCACCAAGCAACGGGGGAACGGAGACCCAGTACTTC. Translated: CASSPSNGGTETQYF.

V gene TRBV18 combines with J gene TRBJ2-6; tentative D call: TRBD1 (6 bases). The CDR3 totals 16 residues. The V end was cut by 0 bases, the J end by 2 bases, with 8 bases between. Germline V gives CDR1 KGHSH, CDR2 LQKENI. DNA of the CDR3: TGTGCCAGCTCACCACCGACAGGTGCTGGGGCCAACGTCCTGACTTTC. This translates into CASSPPTGAGANVLTF. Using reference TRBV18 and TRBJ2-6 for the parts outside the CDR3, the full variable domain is NAGVMQNPRHLVRRRGQEARLRCSPMKGHSHVYWYRQLPEEGLKFMVYLQKENIIDESGMPKERFSAEFPKEGPSILRIQQVVRGDSAAYFCASSPPTGAGANVLTFGAGSRLTVL.

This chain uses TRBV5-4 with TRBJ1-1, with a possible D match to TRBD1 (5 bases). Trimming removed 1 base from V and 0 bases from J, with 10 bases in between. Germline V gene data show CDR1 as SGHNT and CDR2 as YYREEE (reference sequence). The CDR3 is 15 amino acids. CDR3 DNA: TGTGCCAGCAGCTTGTACGGGGGATTGAACACTGAAGCTTTCTTT. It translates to CASSLYGGLNTEAFF.

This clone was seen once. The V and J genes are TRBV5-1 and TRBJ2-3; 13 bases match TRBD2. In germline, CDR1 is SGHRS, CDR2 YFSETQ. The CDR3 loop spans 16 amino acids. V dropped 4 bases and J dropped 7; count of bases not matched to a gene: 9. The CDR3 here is CASSLGTSGKSNTQYF. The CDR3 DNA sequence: TGCGCCAGCAGCCTCGGGACTAGCGGGAAGTCGAATACGCAGTATTTT.

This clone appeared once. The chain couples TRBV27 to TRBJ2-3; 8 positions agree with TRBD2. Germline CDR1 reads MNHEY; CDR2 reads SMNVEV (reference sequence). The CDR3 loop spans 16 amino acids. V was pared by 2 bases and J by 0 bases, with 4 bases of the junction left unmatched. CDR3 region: CASSLRAGGSTDTQYF. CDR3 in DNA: TGTGCCAGCAGTTTACGGGCGGGGGGTAGCACAGATACGCAGTATTTT.

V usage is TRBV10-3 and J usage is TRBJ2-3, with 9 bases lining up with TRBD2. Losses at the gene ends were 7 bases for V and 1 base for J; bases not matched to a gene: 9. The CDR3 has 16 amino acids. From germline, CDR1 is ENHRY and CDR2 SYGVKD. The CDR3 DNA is TGTGCCATCACGGGTAGCGGGGGTTTCCGCACAGATACGCAGTATTTT. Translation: CAITGSGGFRTDTQYF.

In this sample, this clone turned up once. The CDR3: CASTGGRGHQPQHF. The CDR3 DNA sequence: TGTGCCAGCACAGGGGGCAGGGGCCATCAGCCCCAGCATTTT. This rearrangement joins TRBV7-2 to TRBJ1-5; 8 positions match TRBD1. In germline, CDR1 is SGHTA, CDR2 FQGNSA. V shed 7 bases and J 5 bases; nucleotides not matched to a gene: 7. The CDR3 runs 14 residues.

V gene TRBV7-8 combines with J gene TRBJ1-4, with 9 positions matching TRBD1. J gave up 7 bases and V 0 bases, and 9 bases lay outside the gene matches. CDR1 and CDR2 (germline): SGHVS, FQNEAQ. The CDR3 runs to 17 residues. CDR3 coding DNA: TGTGCCAGCAGCTTAGCTAGAACCGGGACAGGGAGTGAAAAACTGTTTTTT. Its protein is CASSLARTGTGSEKLFF.

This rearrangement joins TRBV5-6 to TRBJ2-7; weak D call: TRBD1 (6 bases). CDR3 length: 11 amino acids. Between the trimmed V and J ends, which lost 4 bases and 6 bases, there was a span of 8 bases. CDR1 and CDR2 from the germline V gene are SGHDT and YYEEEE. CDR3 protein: CASSQQGEQYF. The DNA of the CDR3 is TGTGCCAGCAGCCAACAGGGCGAGCAGTACTTC.

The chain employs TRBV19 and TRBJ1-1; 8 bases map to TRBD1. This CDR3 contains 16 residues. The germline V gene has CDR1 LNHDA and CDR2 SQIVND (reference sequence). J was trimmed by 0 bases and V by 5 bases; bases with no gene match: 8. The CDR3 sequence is CASSQRTGTMNTEAFF. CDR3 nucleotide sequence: TGTGCCAGTAGTCAAAGGACAGGGACGATGAACACTGAAGCTTTCTTT.

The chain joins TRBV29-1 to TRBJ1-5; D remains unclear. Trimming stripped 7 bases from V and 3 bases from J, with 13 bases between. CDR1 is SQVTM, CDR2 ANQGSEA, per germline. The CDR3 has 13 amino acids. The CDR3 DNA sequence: TGCAGCGCATCGGTGGGCTCCAATCAGCCCCAGCATTTT. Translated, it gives CSASVGSNQPQHF.

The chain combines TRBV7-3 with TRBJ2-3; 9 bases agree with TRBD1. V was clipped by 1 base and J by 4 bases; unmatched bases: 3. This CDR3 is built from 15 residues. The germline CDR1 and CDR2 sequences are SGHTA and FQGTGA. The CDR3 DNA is TGTGCCAGCAGCTTAAGGGGACAGGGCTCAGATACGCAGTATTTT. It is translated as CASSLRGQGSDTQYF.

CDR3 region: CASSQDRGREQYF. The CDR3 nucleotides are TGTGCCAGCAGCCAGGACAGGGGACGCGAGCAGTACTTC. This sequence joins TRBV7-3 and TRBJ2-7, with 9 bases that match TRBD1. This CDR3 region has 13 residues. Trimming removed 5 bases from V and 6 bases from J; junction bases left unmatched: 5. Germline V gene lookup returns CDR1 SGHTA and CDR2 FQGTGA.

The CDR3 here is CASSFAGVDQPQHF. Written as DNA, the CDR3 is TGTGCCAGCAGCTTCGCAGGGGTGGATCAGCCCCAGCATTTT. This chain joins TRBV7-2 and TRBJ1-5; D perhaps matches TRBD1 (6 bases). Between the trimmed V and J ends, which lost 3 bases and 5 bases, there was a span of 11 bases. This CDR3 has 14 amino acids. CDR1 and CDR2 from the germline V gene are SGHTA and FQGNSA.

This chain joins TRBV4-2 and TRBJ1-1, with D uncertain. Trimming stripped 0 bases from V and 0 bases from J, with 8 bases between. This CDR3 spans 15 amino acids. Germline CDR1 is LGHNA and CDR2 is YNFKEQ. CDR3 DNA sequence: TGTGCCAGCAGCCAAGATCATACGGTGAACACTGAAGCTTTCTTT. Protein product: CASSQDHTVNTEAFF.

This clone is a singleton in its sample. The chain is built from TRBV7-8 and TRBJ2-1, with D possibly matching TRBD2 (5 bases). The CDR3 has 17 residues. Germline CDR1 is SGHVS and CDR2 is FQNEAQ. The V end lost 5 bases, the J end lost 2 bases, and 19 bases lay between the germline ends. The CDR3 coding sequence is TGTGCCAGCAGCGCCCCCCGGAGGCAGAACCCCTACAATGAGCAGTTCTTC. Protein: CASSAPRRQNPYNEQFF.

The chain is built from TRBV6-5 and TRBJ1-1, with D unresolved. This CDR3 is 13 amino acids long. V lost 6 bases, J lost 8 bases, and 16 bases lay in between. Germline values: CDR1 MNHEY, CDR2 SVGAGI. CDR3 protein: CASSPLYGEEAFF. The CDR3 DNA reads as TGTGCCAGCAGCCCCCTCTACGGGGAGGAAGCTTTCTTT.

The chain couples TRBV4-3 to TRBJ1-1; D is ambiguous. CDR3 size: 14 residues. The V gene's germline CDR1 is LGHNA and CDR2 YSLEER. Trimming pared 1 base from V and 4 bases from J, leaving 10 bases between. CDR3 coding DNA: TGCGCCAGCAGCCAAGTGGAGGGAGCCACTGAAGCTTTCTTT. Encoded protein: CASSQVEGATEAFF.